This is a list of T cell receptor beta chains from one sample in a study of cytomegalovirus exposure and HLA in healthy donors. The assay was immunoSEQ multiplex PCR, and TCRdb's table has in-frame clones only and misses some. This repertoire shows 120,000 to 150,000 clones, about a tenth found once; its top ten account for 1.5% to 2%. Sequences were obtained from PBMCs. The receptor source for this set is a male donor in good health and CMV-seronegative. The CDR3 runs from the conserved cysteine through the conserved F or W. A D gene is named only where the DNA matches it firmly. The listing skips clone size in some rows; elsewhere it reads once, few, many or a size class.

TRBJ1-2 NA TRBV4-3 15 NA TGCGCCAGCAGCCAGACAGGCGTATCCAGCTATGGCTACACCTTC CASSQTGVSSYGYTF
TRBJ2-7 few TRBV4-2 15 NA TGTGCCAGCAGCCAAGATAGGGGGGGAGGGAGGGAGCAGTACTTC CASSQDRGGGREQYF
TRBJ2-7 few TRBV18 14 NA TGTGCCAGCTCACCAGGAGGGGCACGCTACGAGCAGTACTTC CASSPGGARYEQYF
TRBJ1-2 few TRBV7-9 18 TRBD1 TGTGCCAGCAGCTTAGCGTTGGGGACGACAGGGGGGATCTATGGCTACACCTTC CASSLALGTTGGIYGYTF
TRBJ1-4 NA TRBV19 15 NA TGTGCCAGTAGCCCCGGGGATGCAACTAATGAAAAACTGTTTTTT CASSPGDATNEKLFF
TRBJ2-3 few TRBV7-9 16 TRBD2 TGTGCCAGCAGCTTAGCCTTGACTAGCGGCACAGATACGCAGTATTTT CASSLALTSGTDTQYF
TRBJ2-3 few TRBV6-4 13 NA TGTGCCAGCAGTGTTAGTACGAAAGATACGCAGTATTTT CASSVSTKDTQYF
TRBJ2-5 NA TRBV4-3 15 TRBD2 TGCGCCAGCAGCCAAGCGGGAGGGGGGGCGTATGAGCAGTACTTC CASSQAGGGAYEQYF
TRBJ2-1 NA TRBV28 12 NA TGTGCCAGCAGTAGCCTGGGCAGGGAGCAGTTCTTC CASSSLGREQFF
TRBJ2-1 few TRBV10-3 15 TRBD2 TGTGCCATCAGTGAAACAGCGGGGGGTGGGGATGAGCAGTTCTTC CAISETAGGGDEQFF
TRBJ2-7 few TRBV19 15 TRBD2 TGTGCCAGTAGTATACGGCTAGCGGGAGAGTACGAGCAGTACTTC CASSIRLAGEYEQYF
TRBJ2-3 few TRBV2 13 NA TGTGCCAGCCAGGCAGGGCCCACAGATACGCAGTATTTT CASQAGPTDTQYF
TRBJ2-7 NA TRBV4-1 14 TRBD1 TGCGCCAGCAGCCGGACAGGGGGTTCCTACGAGCAGTACTTC CASSRTGGSYEQYF
TRBJ2-7 few TRBV4-2 16 TRBD2 TGTGCCAGCAGCCAAGATAATTCGCGGGGGTCCTACGAGCAGTACTTC CASSQDNSRGSYEQYF
TRBJ2-7 NA TRBV5-1 12 NA TGCGCCAGCAGCTCGAGCTCCTACGAGCAGTACTTC CASSSSSYEQYF
TRBJ1-1 few TRBV7-2 14 TRBD1 TGTGCCAGCAGCCCGATGGGACAGGGGGTTGAAGCTTTCTTT CASSPMGQGVEAFF
TRBJ2-6 NA TRBV19 14 NA TGTGCCAGTAGTCCCGATACCCCAGGTCCGCACCTGACTTTC CASSPDTPGPHLTF
TRBJ2-3 few TRBV9 14 TRBD2 TGTGCCAGCAGCGTAGGGGGGGGAGGAGATACGCAGTATTTT CASSVGGGGDTQYF
TRBJ2-7 NA TRBV27 17 TRBD2 TGTGCCAGCAGTTTATCTTTGACTAGCGGGACGTTCGGCGAGCAGTACTTC CASSLSLTSGTFGEQYF
TRBJ1-2 few TRBV19 18 NA TGTGCCAGTAGCTCGGAGGACTTTGCATCCCTTCAGCCCTATGGCTACACCTTC CASSSEDFASLQPYGYTF
TRBJ1-5 few TRBV7-9 12 NA TGTGCCAGCAGCATACAGAATCAGCCCCAGCATTTT CASSIQNQPQHF
TRBJ2-1 NA TRBV6-6 15 TRBD1 TGTGCCAGCAGTCAAACGCAGGGGGACTACAATGAGCAGTTCTTC CASSQTQGDYNEQFF
TRBJ1-5 NA TRBV27 14 TRBD1 TGTGCCAGCAGCCGGGGACAGGGGGTTCAGCCCCAGCATTTT CASSRGQGVQPQHF
TRBJ2-1 NA TRBV6-5 15 NA TGTGCCAGCAGTTACAGAGCGTCCAACTCAGGGGAGCAGTTCTTC CASSYRASNSGEQFF
TRBJ2-7 few TRBV19 15 TRBD2 TGTGCCAGTGGGGCTGCCGGGACTAGCGATGACGAGCAGTACTTC CASGAAGTSDDEQYF
TRBJ1-1 few TRBV9 14 TRBD1 TGTGCCAGCTCCCGGACAGGGACGAACACTGAAGCTTTCTTT CASSRTGTNTEAFF
TRBJ2-3 NA TRBV30 14 TRBD2 TGTGCCGGGCGGGGACTAGGGGACACTGATACGCAGTATTTT CAGRGLGDTDTQYF
TRBJ2-7 few TRBV30 13 NA TGTGCCTGGAGCCTCCACAACGACTACGAGCAGTACTTC CAWSLHNDYEQYF
TRBJ2-7 NA TRBV7-2 12 NA TGTGCCAGCAGCCTTACAAACTACGAGCAGTACTTC CASSLTNYEQYF
TRBJ2-1 NA TRBV5-1 15 NA TGCGCCAGCAGCTATACGCTGAGCTCCTACAATGAGCAGTTCTTC CASSYTLSSYNEQFF
TRBJ2-2 NA TRBV7-6 12 NA TGTGCCAGCAGCCCTTACACCGGGGAGCTGTTTTTT CASSPYTGELFF
TRBJ2-3 NA TRBV7-9 14 NA TGTGCCAGCAGGCAGGGGGGCGGCACAGATACGCAGTATTTT CASRQGGGTDTQYF
TRBJ1-2 few TRBV28 14 NA TGTGCCAGCAGTTTAGCAACAGCTAACTATGGCTACACCTTC CASSLATANYGYTF
TRBJ2-7 NA TRBV5-1 14 NA TGCGCCAGCAGCTTGGTAGCGGATTCCTACGAGCAGTACTTC CASSLVADSYEQYF
TRBJ2-7 few TRBV6-1 15 TRBD2 TGTGCCAGCAGTACTGGACTAGCGGGAGCTGGCGAGCAGTACTTC CASSTGLAGAGEQYF
TRBJ1-2 NA TRBV29-1 11 NA TGCAGCGTTAACAGGGCCTATGGCTACACCTTC CSVNRAYGYTF
TRBJ2-7 NA TRBV2 14 TRBD1 TGTGCCAGCAGTCCCCCCGGGACAGGGATCGAGCAGTACTTC CASSPPGTGIEQYF
TRBJ1-2 NA TRBV2 15 NA TGTGCCAGCATGGGTAGCCAGCATGATAACTATGGCTACACCTTC CASMGSQHDNYGYTF
TRBJ2-1 few TRBV29-1 14 NA TGCAGCGTCGTTAGCGGATTCTCCTACAATGAGCAGTTCTTC CSVVSGFSYNEQFF
TRBJ1-2 few TRBV6-6 15 NA TGTACCAGCAGTTACTCAGGAGGGGCTCTCTATGGCTACACCTTC CTSSYSGGALYGYTF
TRBJ2-7 NA TRBV10-3 13 NA TGTGCCATCAGTGAACCCTACGGGGACGAGCAGTACTTC CAISEPYGDEQYF
TRBJ1-2 few TRBV6-5 15 NA TGTGCCAGCAGTCGGCTAGCGGGGGGCGGCTATGGCTACACCTTC CASSRLAGGGYGYTF
TRBJ1-1 few TRBV28 14 NA TGTGCCAGCAGTTTGCGGAGTTTGAACACTGAAGCTTTCTTT CASSLRSLNTEAFF
TRBJ1-2 NA TRBV2 13 TRBD1 TGTGCCAGCCAACTCAGGGGGCGCTATGGCTACACCTTC CASQLRGRYGYTF
TRBJ1-1 few TRBV5-1 15 NA TGCGCCAGCAGCTTGGACGGGGGGCGGGTGACTGAAGCTTTCTTT CASSLDGGRVTEAFF
TRBJ1-1 NA TRBV29-1 12 NA TGCAGCGTCCGACCGGGAAGCACTGAAGCTTTCTTT CSVRPGSTEAFF
TRBJ2-7 few TRBV7-2 16 TRBD2 TGTGCCAGCAGCTTAGTACTAGCGGGGGGGCCCAACGAGCAGTACTTC CASSLVLAGGPNEQYF
TRBJ2-7 NA TRBV11-3 14 NA TGTGCCAGCAGCCCTCGACGGAGCTCCTACGAGCAGTACTTC CASSPRRSSYEQYF
TRBJ1-5 few TRBV27 13 NA TGTGCCAGCAGTTCAAGGGGATTTCAGCCCCAGCATTTT CASSSRGFQPQHF
TRBJ2-7 NA TRBV4-2 15 TRBD2 TGTGCCAGCAGCCTCGCTGGGGGGGAGACGGGGGAGCAGTACTTC CASSLAGGETGEQYF
TRBJ1-2 NA TRBV27 15 NA TGTGCCACCGCCCTCACAGGGCAACCTAGCTATGGCTACACCTTC CATALTGQPSYGYTF
TRBJ2-5 few TRBV6-5 14 TRBD1 TGTGCCAGCAGCCTGGGACAGGGGGCGAGAGAGCAGTACTTC CASSLGQGAREQYF
TRBJ2-2 NA TRBV10-3 15 TRBD1 TGTGCCATCCCCAGGGACAGTGCGAACACCGGGGAGCTGTTTTTT CAIPRDSANTGELFF
TRBJ2-7 once TRBV7-2 17 TRBD1 TGTGCCAGCAGCCATCGCCTCTCGGGACAGAGCTCCTACGAGCAGTACTTC CASSHRLSGQSSYEQYF